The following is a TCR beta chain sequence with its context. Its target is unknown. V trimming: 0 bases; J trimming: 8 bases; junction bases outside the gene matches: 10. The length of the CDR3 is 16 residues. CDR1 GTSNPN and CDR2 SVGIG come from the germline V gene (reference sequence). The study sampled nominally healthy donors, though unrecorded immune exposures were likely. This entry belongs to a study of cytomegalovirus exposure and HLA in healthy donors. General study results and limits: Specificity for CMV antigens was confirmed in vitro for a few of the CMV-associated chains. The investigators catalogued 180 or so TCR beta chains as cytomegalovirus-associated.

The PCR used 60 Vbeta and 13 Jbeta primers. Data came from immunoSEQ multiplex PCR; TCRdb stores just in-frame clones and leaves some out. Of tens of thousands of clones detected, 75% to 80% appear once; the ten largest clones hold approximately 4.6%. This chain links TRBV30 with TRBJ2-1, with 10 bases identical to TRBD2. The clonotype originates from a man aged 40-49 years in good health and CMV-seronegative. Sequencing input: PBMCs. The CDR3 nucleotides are TGTGCCTGGAGTGTATCCCTAGCGGGAGACCTTGATGAGCAGTTCTTC. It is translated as CAWSVSLAGDLDEQFF.